This T cell receptor beta chain was obtained from a study of Ad26.COV2.S vaccination and SARS-CoV-2 variants. Assay used: immunoSEQ multiplex PCR; TCRdb lists only in-frame clones, some missing. The sample has about 430,000 clones; 90% are singletons. Germline V lookup: CDR1 MNHEY, CDR2 SVGAGI. Trimming pared 2 bases from V and 0 bases from J, leaving 11 bases between. The CDR3 contains 16 residues. The treatment is: roughly 19 received Ad26.COV2.S at low or high dose, single or two shots; a few received placebo; per-sample allocation not given. Day 63 after the first injection of vaccine or placebo was the sampling time.

The chain uses TRBV6-5 and TRBJ1-3; D is undetermined. The source is a person aged 18-60 years who received the Ad26.COV2.S COVID-19 vaccine or a placebo. Material: peripheral blood, obtained in a trial of Ad26.COV2.S vaccine versus placebo. CDR3 coding DNA: TGTGCCAGCAGTTACGAGGGTCTTAGCTCTGGAAACACCATATATTTT. Its protein product is CASSYEGLSSGNTIYF.